This T cell receptor beta chain comes out of a study of shared clonotypes between healthy human individuals. Study observations and caveats: Rarefaction indicated that sorted-subset sequencing remained incomplete although depth was large.

Concerning this clone itself: Its target is unknown.

Donors were healthy HIV-negative adults without recently reported acute infections or vaccinations. Produced via immunoSEQ multiplex PCR; TCRdb's table is partial and in-frame only. In the table there are roughly 2.5 million clones, around nine tenths of which are singletons. The germline gives CDR1 LNHDA, CDR2 SQIVND (reference sequence). The V gene end was trimmed by 6 bases and the J gene end by 8 bases; junction bases not matched to a gene: 9. The CDR3 spans 14 residues. The chain joins TRBV19 to TRBJ1-2, with 10 bases fitting TRBD1. The sample taken for sequencing was naive CD4+ T cells sorted from blood. Subset specified: CD45RA+ positively selected. The receptor was derived from a young man in good health. The CDR3 DNA reads as TGTGCCAGTAGCCGCCGACAGGGGGCCAGCGGCTACACCTTC. Translation: CASSRRQGASGYTF.